The 9 T cell receptor beta chains in this list originate from one sample, sequenced in a study of blood T cell repertoires in COVID-19. TCRdb's table, derived via immunoSEQ multiplex PCR, lists solely in-frame clones and lacks some. The sample has 120,000 to 150,000 clones, roughly 90% seen once. The sample taken for sequencing was peripheral blood. Receptor source: a human donor in a cohort sampled during active COVID-19.

The CDR3 DNA reads TGTGCCAGCAGCCAAAAATCTTCCTACGAGCAGTACTTC. This encodes CASSQKSSYEQYF. The rearrangement joins TRBV3-1 (or the pseudogene TRBV3-2) to TRBJ2-7; no clear D gene. Germline assignment: CDR1 LGHDT and CDR2 YNNKEL (reference sequence). The CDR3 extends over 13 amino acids. Trimming stripped 2 bases from V and 1 base from J, with 6 bases between.

The V gene is TRBV7-9, the J gene TRBJ1-1; 8 bases match TRBD1. The CDR3 runs 15 residues. The germline V gene has CDR1 SEHNR and CDR2 FQNEAQ (reference sequence). V lost 5 bases and J lost 10; bases outside the gene matches: 15. The CDR3: CASSQDREGRRGAFF. For the CDR3, the DNA is TGTGCCAGCAGCCAGGACAGGGAAGGACGAAGAGGAGCTTTCTTT.

This chain links TRBV24-1 with TRBJ2-1; possible D gene TRBD2, 7 bases. Germline CDR1 KGHDR, CDR2 SFDVKD. Deletions cut 1 base from V and 8 bases from J, with 17 bases between. The CDR3 consists of 16 residues. The CDR3 region is CATSDFRDGGRDEQFF. CDR3 in DNA: TGTGCCACCAGTGATTTCCGGGACGGGGGGCGCGATGAGCAGTTCTTC.

The genes are TRBV6-5 and TRBJ1-4, with D uncertain. This CDR3 is built from 14 residues. V lost 6 bases, J lost 1 base, and 9 bases lay in between. Germline V lookup: CDR1 MNHEY, CDR2 SVGAGI. CDR3 DNA sequence: TGTGCCAGCAGGTCTCTAGGAACTAATGAAAAACTGTTTTTT. This encodes CASRSLGTNEKLFF.

This clone was detected a few times. This chain joins TRBV2 and TRBJ1-5; weak D call: TRBD1 (6 bases). V lost 8 bases, J lost 6 bases, and 14 bases lay in between. The germline CDR1 and CDR2 sequences are SNHLY and FYNNEI. The CDR3 length is 13 residues. The DNA for the CDR3 is TGTGCCAGCGACCCAGGGGTCGGTCAGCCCCAGCATTTT. It is translated as CASDPGVGQPQHF.

This sequence joins TRBV7-2 and TRBJ1-6, with 9 nucleotides matching TRBD1. Germline V gene lookup returns CDR1 SGHTA and CDR2 FQGNSA. The ends lost 5 bases at V and 10 bases at J; junction bases unmatched: 9. This CDR3 region has 15 residues. The CDR3 is CASSILQGAGSPLHF. DNA for the CDR3: TGTGCCAGCAGCATACTACAGGGGGCTGGGTCACCCCTCCACTTT.

The chain combines TRBV7-2 with TRBJ2-4; tentative D call: TRBD2 (5 bases). This CDR3 is 13 amino acids long. Germline-derived CDR1 and CDR2 are SGHTA and FQGNSA. Trimming stripped 6 bases from V and 5 bases from J, with 11 bases between. CDR3 in amino acids: CASSTQRQNIQYF. CDR3 DNA sequence: TGTGCCAGCAGTACCCAGCGGCAAAACATTCAGTACTTC.

The V gene is TRBV5-1, the J gene TRBJ2-3, with D perhaps TRBD2 (5 bases). Germline values: CDR1 SGHRS, CDR2 YFSETQ. Trimming stripped 0 bases from V and 3 bases from J, with 11 bases between. This CDR3 is 15 amino acids long. As DNA, the CDR3 is TGCGCCAGCAGCTTGGTTCGGGGAGCGACAGATACGCAGTATTTT. Its protein is CASSLVRGATDTQYF.

The rearrangement joins TRBV9 to TRBJ2-5; TRBD2 matches 14 bases. The CDR3 contains 16 residues. Germline V gene data show CDR1 as SGDLS and CDR2 as YYNGEE. V gave up 3 bases and J gave up 4 bases; unmatched junction bases: 5. CDR3 DNA sequence: TGTGCCAGCAGCGGAGGGACTAGCGGGAGCAGAGAGACCCAGTACTTC. Amino acid sequence: CASSGGTSGSRETQYF.